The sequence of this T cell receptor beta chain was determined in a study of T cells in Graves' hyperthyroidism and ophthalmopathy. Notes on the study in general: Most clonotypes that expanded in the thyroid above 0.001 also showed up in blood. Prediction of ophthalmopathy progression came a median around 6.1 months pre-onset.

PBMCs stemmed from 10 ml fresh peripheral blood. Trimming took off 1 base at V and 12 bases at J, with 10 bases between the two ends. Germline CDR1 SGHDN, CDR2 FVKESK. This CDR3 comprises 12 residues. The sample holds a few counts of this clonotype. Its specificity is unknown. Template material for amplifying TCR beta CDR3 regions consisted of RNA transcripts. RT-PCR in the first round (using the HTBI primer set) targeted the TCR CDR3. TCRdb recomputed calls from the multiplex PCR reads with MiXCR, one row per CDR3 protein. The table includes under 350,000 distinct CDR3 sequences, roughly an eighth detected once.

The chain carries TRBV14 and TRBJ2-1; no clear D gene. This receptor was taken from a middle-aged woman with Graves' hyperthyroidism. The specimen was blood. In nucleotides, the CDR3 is TGTGCCAGCAGCCAAGGGTTCCAGCGGCAGTTCTTC. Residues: CASSQGFQRQFF.